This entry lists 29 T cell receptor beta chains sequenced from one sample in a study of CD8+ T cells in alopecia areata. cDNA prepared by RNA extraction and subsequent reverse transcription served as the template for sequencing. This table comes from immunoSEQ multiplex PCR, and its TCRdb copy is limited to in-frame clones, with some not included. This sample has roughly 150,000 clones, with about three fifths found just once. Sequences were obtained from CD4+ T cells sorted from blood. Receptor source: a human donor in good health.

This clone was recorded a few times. CDR3 in amino acids: CSVAYDRGDEQYF. Here the CDR3 DNA reads TGCAGCGTTGCATATGACAGGGGAGACGAGCAGTACTTC. The chain employs TRBV29-1 and TRBJ2-7, with TRBD1 identical over 8 bases. This CDR3 is built from 13 residues. After removal of 4 bases from V and 5 bases from J, the junction contained 7 bases not matched to a gene. Germline V gives CDR1 SQVTM, CDR2 ANQGSEA.

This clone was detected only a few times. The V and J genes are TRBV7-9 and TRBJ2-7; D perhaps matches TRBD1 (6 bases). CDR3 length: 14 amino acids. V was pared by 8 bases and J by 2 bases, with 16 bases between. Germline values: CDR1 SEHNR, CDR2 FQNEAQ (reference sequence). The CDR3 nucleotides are TGTGCCAGCCAACTACCAGGGGCGGCCTACGAGCAGTACTTC. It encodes CASQLPGAAYEQYF.

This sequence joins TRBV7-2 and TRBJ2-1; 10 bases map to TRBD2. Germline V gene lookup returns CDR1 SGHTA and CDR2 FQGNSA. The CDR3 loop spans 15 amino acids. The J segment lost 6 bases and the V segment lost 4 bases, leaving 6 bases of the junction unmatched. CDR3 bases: TGTGCCAGCAGCTCCTGGACTAGCGGACCCAATGAGCAGTTCTTC. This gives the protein CASSSWTSGPNEQFF.

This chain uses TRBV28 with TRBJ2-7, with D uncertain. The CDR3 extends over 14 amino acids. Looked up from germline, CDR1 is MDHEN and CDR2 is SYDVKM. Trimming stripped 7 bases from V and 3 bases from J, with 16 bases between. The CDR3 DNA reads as TGTGCCAGCATCCCCTCGGGTTTGATCTACGAGCAGTACTTC. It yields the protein CASIPSGLIYEQYF.

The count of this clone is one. Here the CDR3 DNA reads TGTGCCACTTCTCCCGGGACCCCAGGACTCCTTAAGATTGACGAGCAGTACTTC. Its protein product is CATSPGTPGLLKIDEQYF. This chain connects TRBV2 to TRBJ2-7; TRBD1 or TRBD2 may be the D gene (5 bases each). The germline CDR1 and CDR2 sequences are SNHLY and FYNNEI. The CDR3 covers 18 residues. Trimming took off 10 bases at V and 5 bases at J, with 33 bases between the two ends.

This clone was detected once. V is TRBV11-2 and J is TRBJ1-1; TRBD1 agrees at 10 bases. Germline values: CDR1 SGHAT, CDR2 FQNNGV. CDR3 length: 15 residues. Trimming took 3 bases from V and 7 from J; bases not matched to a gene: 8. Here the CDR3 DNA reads TGTGCCAGCAGCTTCCGGGACAGGGGATTAAATGAAGCTTTCTTT. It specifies CASSFRDRGLNEAFF.

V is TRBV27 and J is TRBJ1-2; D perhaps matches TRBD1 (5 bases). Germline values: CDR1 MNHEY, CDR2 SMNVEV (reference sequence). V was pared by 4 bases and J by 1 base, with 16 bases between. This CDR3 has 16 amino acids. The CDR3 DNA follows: TGTGCCAGCAGTTCATACCGGGACGGGAATAACTATGGCTACACCTTC. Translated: CASSSYRDGNNYGYTF.

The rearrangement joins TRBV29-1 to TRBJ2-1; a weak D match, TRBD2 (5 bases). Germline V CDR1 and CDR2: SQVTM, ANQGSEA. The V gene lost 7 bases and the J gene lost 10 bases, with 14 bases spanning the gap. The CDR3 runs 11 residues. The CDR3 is CSGRWGLEQFF. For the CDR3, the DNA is TGCAGCGGGAGGTGGGGTCTAGAGCAGTTCTTC.

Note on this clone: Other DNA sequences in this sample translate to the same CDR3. CDR3 DNA sequence: TGCAGCGTTGAGGCGGGAGGGGAGACCCAGTACTTC. Translated: CSVEAGGETQYF. The rearrangement links TRBV29-1 to TRBJ2-5; 9 nucleotides agree with TRBD2. The CDR3 length is 12 residues. The germline gives CDR1 SQVTM, CDR2 ANQGSEA. The V gene end was trimmed by 3 bases and the J gene end by 5 bases; junction bases not matched to a gene: 1.

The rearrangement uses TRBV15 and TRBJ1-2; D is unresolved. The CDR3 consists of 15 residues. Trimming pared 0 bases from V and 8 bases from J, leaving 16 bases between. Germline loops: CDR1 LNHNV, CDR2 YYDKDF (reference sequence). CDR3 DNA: TGTGCCACCAGCAGAGAGGTAGGCACGGCGAGCGGCTACACCTTC. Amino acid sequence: CATSREVGTASGYTF.

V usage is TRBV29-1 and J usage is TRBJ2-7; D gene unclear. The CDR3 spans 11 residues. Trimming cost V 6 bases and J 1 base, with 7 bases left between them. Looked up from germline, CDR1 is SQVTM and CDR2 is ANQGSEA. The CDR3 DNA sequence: TGCAGCGTCCAGAGGTCCTACGAGCAGTACTTC. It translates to CSVQRSYEQYF.

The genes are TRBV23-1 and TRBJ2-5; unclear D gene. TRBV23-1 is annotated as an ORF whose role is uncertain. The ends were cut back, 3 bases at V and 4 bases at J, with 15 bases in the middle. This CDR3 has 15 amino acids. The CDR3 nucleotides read TGCGCCAGCAGTCATCTAGAGCATCCTGGAGAGACCCAGTACTTC. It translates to CASSHLEHPGETQYF.

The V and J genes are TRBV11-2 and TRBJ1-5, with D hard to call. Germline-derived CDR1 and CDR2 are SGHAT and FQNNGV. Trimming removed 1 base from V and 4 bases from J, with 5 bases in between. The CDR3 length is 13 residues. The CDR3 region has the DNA TGTGCCAGCAGCTTAGGCAGTAATCAGCCCCAGCATTTT. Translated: CASSLGSNQPQHF.

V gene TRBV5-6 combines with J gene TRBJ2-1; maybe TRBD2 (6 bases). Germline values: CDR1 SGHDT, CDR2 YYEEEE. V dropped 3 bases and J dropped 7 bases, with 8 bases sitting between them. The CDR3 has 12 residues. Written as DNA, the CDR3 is TGTGCCAGCAGCTACGGAGGGAATGAGCAGTTCTTC. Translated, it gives CASSYGGNEQFF.

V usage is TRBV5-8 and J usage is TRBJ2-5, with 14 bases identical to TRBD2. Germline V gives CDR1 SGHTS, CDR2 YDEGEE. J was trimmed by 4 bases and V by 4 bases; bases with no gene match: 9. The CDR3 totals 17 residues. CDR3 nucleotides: TGTGCCAGCAGCGAAGGACGACTAGCGGGAGGGGGAGAGACCCAGTACTTC. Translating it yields CASSEGRLAGGGETQYF.

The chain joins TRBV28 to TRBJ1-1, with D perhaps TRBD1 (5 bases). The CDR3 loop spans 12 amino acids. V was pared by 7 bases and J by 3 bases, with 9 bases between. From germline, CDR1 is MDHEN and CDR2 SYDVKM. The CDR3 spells CASTRGDTEAFF. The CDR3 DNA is TGTGCCAGCACGAGGGGTGACACTGAAGCTTTCTTT.

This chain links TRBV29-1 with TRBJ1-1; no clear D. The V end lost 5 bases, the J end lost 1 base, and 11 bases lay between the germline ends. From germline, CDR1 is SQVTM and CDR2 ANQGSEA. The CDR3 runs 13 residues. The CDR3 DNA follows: TGCAGCGTTAGCGCCGGAGGGAACACTGAAGCTTTCTTT. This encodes CSVSAGGNTEAFF.

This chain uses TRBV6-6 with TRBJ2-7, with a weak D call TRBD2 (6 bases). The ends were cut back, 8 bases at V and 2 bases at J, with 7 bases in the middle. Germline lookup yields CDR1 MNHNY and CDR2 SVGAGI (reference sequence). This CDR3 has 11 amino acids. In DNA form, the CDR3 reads TGTGCCAGCCGCGGGACCTACGAGCAGTACTTC. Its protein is CASRGTYEQYF.

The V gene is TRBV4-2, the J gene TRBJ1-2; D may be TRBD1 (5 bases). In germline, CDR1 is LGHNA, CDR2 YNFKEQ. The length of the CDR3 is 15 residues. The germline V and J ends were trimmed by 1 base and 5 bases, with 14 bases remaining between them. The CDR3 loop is CASSQAGSRMYGYTF. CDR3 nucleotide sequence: TGTGCCAGCAGCCAAGCAGGGTCCCGGATGTATGGCTACACCTTC.

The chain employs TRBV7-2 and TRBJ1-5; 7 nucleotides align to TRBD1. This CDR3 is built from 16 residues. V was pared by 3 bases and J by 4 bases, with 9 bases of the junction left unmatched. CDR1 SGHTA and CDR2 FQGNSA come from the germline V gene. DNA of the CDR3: TGTGCCAGCAGCTTGGATGGGACAGCGATTAATCAGCCCCAGCATTTT. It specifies CASSLDGTAINQPQHF.

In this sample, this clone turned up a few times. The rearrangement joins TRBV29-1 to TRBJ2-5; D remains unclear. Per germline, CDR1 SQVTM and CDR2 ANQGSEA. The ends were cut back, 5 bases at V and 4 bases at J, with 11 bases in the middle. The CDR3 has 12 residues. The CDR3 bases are TGCAGCGTTCTTACGGGTGGAGAGACCCAGTACTTC. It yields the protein CSVLTGGETQYF.

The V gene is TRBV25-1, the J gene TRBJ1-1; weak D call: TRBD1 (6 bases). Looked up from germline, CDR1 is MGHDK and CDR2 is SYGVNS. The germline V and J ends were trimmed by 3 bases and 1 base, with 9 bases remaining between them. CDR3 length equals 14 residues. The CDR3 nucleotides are TGTGCCAGCAGTGAGACAGGACCGAACACTGAAGCTTTCTTT. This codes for CASSETGPNTEAFF.

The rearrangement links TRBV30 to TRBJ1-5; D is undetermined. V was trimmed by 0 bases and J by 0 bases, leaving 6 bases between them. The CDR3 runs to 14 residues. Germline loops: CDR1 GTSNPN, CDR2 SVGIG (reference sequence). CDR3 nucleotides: TGTGCCTGGAGTGTTCAGGATAGCAATCAGCCCCAGCATTTT. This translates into CAWSVQDSNQPQHF.

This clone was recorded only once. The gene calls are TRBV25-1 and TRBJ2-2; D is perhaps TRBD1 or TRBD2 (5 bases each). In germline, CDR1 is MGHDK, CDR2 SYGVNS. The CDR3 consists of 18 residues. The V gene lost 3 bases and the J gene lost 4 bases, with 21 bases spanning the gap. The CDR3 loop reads CASSDGTIRDSSTGELFF. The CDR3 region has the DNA TGTGCCAGCAGTGATGGGACCATTCGTGATTCGAGCACCGGGGAGCTGTTTTTT.

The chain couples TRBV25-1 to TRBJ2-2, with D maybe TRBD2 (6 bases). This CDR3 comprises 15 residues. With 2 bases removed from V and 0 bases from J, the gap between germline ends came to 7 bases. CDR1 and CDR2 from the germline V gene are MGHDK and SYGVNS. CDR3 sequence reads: CASSEGGTNTGELFF. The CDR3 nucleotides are TGTGCCAGCAGTGAAGGGGGGACGAACACCGGGGAGCTGTTTTTT.

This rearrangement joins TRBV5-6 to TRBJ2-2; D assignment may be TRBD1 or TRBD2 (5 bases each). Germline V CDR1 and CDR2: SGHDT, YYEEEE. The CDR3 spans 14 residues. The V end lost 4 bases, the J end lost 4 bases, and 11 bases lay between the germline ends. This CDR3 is CASSLRGGTGELFF. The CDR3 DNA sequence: TGTGCCAGCAGCCTCCGTGGGGGCACCGGGGAGCTGTTTTTT.

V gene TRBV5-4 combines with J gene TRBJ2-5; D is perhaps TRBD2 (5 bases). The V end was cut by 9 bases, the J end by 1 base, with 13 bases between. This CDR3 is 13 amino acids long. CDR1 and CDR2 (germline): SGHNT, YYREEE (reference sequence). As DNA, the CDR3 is TGTGCCATGGGGAGCCAGGCCCAAGAGACCCAGTACTTC. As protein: CAMGSQAQETQYF.

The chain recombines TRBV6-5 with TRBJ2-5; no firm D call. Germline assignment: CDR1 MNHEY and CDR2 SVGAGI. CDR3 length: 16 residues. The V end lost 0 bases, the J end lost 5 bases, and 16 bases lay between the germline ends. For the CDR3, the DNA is TGTGCCAGCAGTTACTCGAAAGCCGGGTCTGGGGAGACCCAGTACTTC. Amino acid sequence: CASSYSKAGSGETQYF.

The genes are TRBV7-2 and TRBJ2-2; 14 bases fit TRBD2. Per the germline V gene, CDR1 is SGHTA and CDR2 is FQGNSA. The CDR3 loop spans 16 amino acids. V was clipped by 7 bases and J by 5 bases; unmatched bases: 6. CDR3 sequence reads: CASTGTSGRRTGELFF. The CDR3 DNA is TGTGCCAGCACTGGGACTAGCGGGAGAAGGACCGGGGAGCTGTTTTTT.